The T cell receptor (beta chain) under discussion was sequenced for a study of blood T cell repertoires in COVID-19. Whole-study context: Both acute and convalescent COVID-19 samples were obtained from the United States, Italy and Spain.

Recovered Cohort 3 donors showed two negative PCRs, clearance, or symptom resolution. This table comes from immunoSEQ multiplex PCR, and its TCRdb copy is limited to in-frame clones, with some not included. The data hold about 170,000 clones, with 65% to 90% observed a single time. The CDR3 is made up of 17 amino acids. Germline lookup yields CDR1 LGHDT and CDR2 YNNKEL (reference sequence). The trim removed 0 bases at V and 6 bases at J, leaving 10 bases unmatched. The TCR sequence derives from a man aged 45-60 years who had recovered from COVID-19. This chain uses TRBV3-1 (or the pseudogene TRBV3-2) with TRBJ2-1; 8 bases are shared with TRBD2. The sample was PBMCs or T cells enriched from blood (not recorded which). The CDR3: CASSQEVVTSVSNEQFF. The DNA of the CDR3 is TGTGCCAGCAGCCAAGAGGTGGTGACTAGCGTTTCCAATGAGCAGTTCTTC.